This TCR beta chain was captured by sequencing in a study of blood T cell repertoires in COVID-19. About the research overall: The origin of the acute and convalescent COVID-19 samples was the United States, Italy and Spain. Nucleic acid was either cDNA or gDNA, and it came from T cells, B-cell-depleted T cells, or PBMCs.

As originally analysed: Reference gene primer amplification yielded estimated nucleated cell counts. Data came from immunoSEQ multiplex PCR; TCRdb stores just in-frame clones and leaves some out. D and trimming were read from the DNA, whereas the V and J calls and clone size are those reported in that table. Of 56,000 or so clones in the sample, roughly 88% were seen once. Trimming took off 4 bases at V and 4 bases at J, with 13 bases between the two ends. This CDR3 comprises 14 residues. Germline V CDR1 and CDR2: MNHEY, SVGEGT. Sequencing was carried out using peripheral blood. This TCR was sampled from a woman aged 80 or older with active COVID-19. This chain joins TRBV6-2 or TRBV6-3 and TRBJ1-2; D possibly corresponds to TRBD1 (5 bases). CDR3 DNA sequence: TGTGCCAGCAGTTCCTACTTCGACAGCTATGGCTACACCTTC. This translates into CASSSYFDSYGYTF.